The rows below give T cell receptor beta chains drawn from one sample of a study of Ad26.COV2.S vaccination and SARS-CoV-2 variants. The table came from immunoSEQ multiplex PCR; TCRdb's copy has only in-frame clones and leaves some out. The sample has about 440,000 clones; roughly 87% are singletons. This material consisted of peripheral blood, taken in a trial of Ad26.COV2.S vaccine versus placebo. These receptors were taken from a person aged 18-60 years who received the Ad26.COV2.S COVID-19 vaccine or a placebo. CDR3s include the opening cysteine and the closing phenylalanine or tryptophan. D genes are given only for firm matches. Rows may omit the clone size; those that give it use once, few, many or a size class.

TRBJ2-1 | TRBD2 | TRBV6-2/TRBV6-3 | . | CASSFRVSGRAAKSYNEQFF | TGTGCCAGCAGTTTTAGAGTTAGCGGGAGGGCCGCGAAATCCTACAATGAGCAGTTCTTC
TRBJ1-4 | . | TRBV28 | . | CASSDLPDGKLFF | TGTGCCAGCAGCGATCTCCCAGACGGAAAACTGTTTTTT
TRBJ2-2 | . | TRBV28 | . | CASSLLTEQQNTGELFF | TGTGCCAGCAGTCTCCTAACTGAACAACAAAACACCGGGGAGCTGTTTTTT
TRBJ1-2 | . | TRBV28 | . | CASSYRVRAYGYTF | TGTGCCAGCAGTTACAGGGTGAGGGCATATGGCTACACCTTC
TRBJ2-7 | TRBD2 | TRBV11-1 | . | CASTPSGSPTYEQYF | TGTGCCAGCACCCCTAGCGGGTCCCCCACCTACGAGCAGTACTTC
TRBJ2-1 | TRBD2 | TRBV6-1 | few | CASSGGLADYINNEQFF | TGTGCCAGCAGTGGGGGACTAGCGGATTACATAAACAATGAGCAGTTCTTC
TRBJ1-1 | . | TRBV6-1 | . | CASSEGRASTEAFF | TGTGCCAGCAGTGAAGGAAGGGCCAGTACTGAAGCTTTCTTT
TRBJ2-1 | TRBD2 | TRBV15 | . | CATSRDSVAGDDEQFF | TGTGCCACCAGCAGAGACTCGGTAGCGGGAGATGATGAGCAGTTCTTC
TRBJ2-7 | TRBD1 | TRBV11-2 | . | CASSLGRNRGYEQYF | TGTGCCAGCAGCTTAGGCCGGAACAGGGGTTACGAGCAGTACTTC
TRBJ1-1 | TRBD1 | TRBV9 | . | CASSQTGFDEAFF | TGTGCCAGCAGCCAGACAGGGTTCGATGAAGCTTTCTTT
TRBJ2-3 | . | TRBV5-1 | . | CASSPSGETADTQYF | TGCGCCAGCAGCCCCTCAGGTGAGACGGCAGATACGCAGTATTTT
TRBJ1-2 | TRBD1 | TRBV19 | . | CASSGRRGGNYGYTF | TGTGCCAGTAGCGGTCGAAGAGGGGGCAACTATGGCTACACCTTC
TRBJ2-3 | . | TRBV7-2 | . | CASSLVRTDTQYF | TGTGCCAGCAGCTTAGTCCGCACAGATACGCAGTATTTT
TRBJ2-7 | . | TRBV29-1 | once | CSVESKRSSSYEQYF | TGCAGCGTTGAATCTAAGCGTAGTTCTTCCTACGAGCAGTACTTC
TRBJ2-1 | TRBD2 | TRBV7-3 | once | CASSLNVAGYNEQFF | TGTGCCAGCAGCTTAAATGTAGCGGGCTACAATGAGCAGTTCTTC
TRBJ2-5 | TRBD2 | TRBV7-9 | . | CASSPRTSAQETQYF | TGTGCCAGCAGTCCCCGGACTAGCGCGCAGGAGACCCAGTACTTC
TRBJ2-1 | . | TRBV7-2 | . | CASSLGLGPTYNEQFF | TGTGCCAGCAGCTTAGGGCTGGGACCAACCTACAATGAGCAGTTCTTC
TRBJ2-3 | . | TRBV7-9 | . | CASSAGQSSTDTQYF | TGTGCCAGCAGCGCTGGACAGTCGAGCACAGATACGCAGTATTTT
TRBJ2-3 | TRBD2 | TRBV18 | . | CASSPLAGGADTQYF | TGTGCCAGCTCACCCCTAGCGGGAGGAGCAGATACGCAGTATTTT
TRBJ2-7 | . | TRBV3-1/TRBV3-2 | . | CASSRTSLEQYF | TGTGCCAGCAGCCGGACTTCGCTCGAGCAGTACTTC